This T cell receptor (beta chain) was captured by sequencing in a study of blood T cell repertoires in COVID-19. Study context: Collection of acute and convalescent COVID-19 samples took place in the United States, Italy and Spain.

Authors' methods: Reference gene primer amplification in the assay estimated nucleated cell counts. The repertoire was sequenced with immunoSEQ multiplex PCR; TCRdb's copy has only in-frame clones and lacks some. The V and J calls and clone size were taken over from that table, and D and trimming were inferred from the DNA. Among a few hundred thousand clones listed, 87% were seen once. Donors were grouped by their self-reported clinical history. Sequences were obtained from PBMCs or T cells enriched from blood (not recorded which). The receptor comes from a young woman who had recovered from COVID-19.

The CDR3 DNA sequence: TGTGCCAGCAGTTTGGGGGGACAGGGGTTTACGTACGAGCAGTACTTC. This sequence encodes CASSLGGQGFTYEQYF. The V and J genes are TRBV28 and TRBJ2-7, with TRBD1 identical over 10 bases. Germline V gene data show CDR1 as MDHEN and CDR2 as SYDVKM. The CDR3 is made up of 16 amino acids. V lost 3 bases to trimming and J lost 4 bases; unmatched junction nucleotides: 9. The full variable domain, in which reference TRBV28 and TRBJ2-7 provide the parts outside the CDR3, is DVKVTQSSRYLVKRTGEKVFLECVQDMDHENMFWYRQDPGLGLRLIYFSYDVKMKEKGDIPEGYSVSREKKERFSLILESASTNQTSMYLCASSLGGQGFTYEQYFGPGTRLTVT.